The 19 T cell receptor beta chains below were found in one sample sequenced in a study of regulatory T cells in long-lasting Graves disease. Sample time point: newly diagnosed GD, antithyroid drugs for less than 3 months. Scientists built the TCR library using RNA that was extracted from PBMCs. CDR3 regions were amplified by Arm-PCR using iRepertoire HTBI primers to build TCR beta libraries. MiXCR, applied by TCRdb to the multiplex PCR reads, yields one record per CDR3 protein. The sample records some 500,000 distinct CDR3 sequences, roughly 13% being singletons. Another study also made use of these data, one on T cells in Graves' hyperthyroidism and ophthalmopathy.

The source material was peripheral blood mononuclear cells (PBMCs), sampled at new diagnosis, from a patient treated with antithyroid drugs. These receptors came from a young man with Graves disease.

This clonotype was seen repeatedly, ten times or more. The V call is TRBV29-1, the J call TRBJ1-4, with TRBD1 identical over 8 bases. The CDR3 loop spans 15 amino acids. Per the germline V gene, CDR1 is SQVTM and CDR2 is ANQGSEA. V shed 4 bases, J shed 8 bases, and the junction held 12 bases outside the gene matches. CDR3 nucleotide sequence: TGCAGCGTTGCTATTGGGACAGGATGGGGGGAAAAACTGTTTTTT. This encodes CSVAIGTGWGEKLFF. Full variable domain (remainder filled in from reference TRBV29-1 and TRBJ1-4): SAVISQKPSRDICQRGTSLTIQCQVDSQVTMMFWYRQQPGQSLTLIATANQGSEATYESGFVIDKFPISRPNLTFSTLTVSNMSPEDSSIYLCSVAIGTGWGEKLFFGSGTQLSVL.

This clonotype was picked up many times. This chain connects TRBV20-1 to TRBJ2-2, with D perhaps matching TRBD2 (6 bases). Germline CDR1 is DFQATT and CDR2 is SNEGSKA (reference sequence). The ends were cut back, 1 base at V and 8 bases at J, with 14 bases in the middle. This CDR3 spans 14 amino acids. The CDR3 region is CSARGLDRLGELFF. In nucleotides, the CDR3 is TGCAGTGCTAGAGGACTAGATAGGCTAGGGGAGCTGTTTTTT.

This clonotype was counted at least ten times. The chain uses TRBV18 and TRBJ2-7; D is possibly TRBD2 (6 bases). V lost 2 bases, J lost 0 bases, and 8 bases lay in between. The CDR3 spans 14 residues. Germline loops: CDR1 KGHSH, CDR2 LQKENI. The CDR3, as DNA: TGTGCCAGCTCACCAGCTAGCGTCTCCTACGAGCAGTACTTC. Its protein is CASSPASVSYEQYF. Using reference TRBV18 and TRBJ2-7 for the parts outside the CDR3, the full variable domain is NAGVMQNPRHLVRRRGQEARLRCSPMKGHSHVYWYRQLPEEGLKFMVYLQKENIIDESGMPKERFSAEFPKEGPSILRIQQVVRGDSAAYFCASSPASVSYEQYFGPGTRLTVT.

This clonotype was detected many times. The J gene is TRBJ1-2, the V gene TRBV12-3 or TRBV12-4; D may be TRBD1 (5 bases). The CDR3 spans 13 residues. Trimming removed 6 bases at V and 6 bases at J, with 14 bases between. The CDR3 is CASSYGGVNGYTF. DNA of the CDR3: TGTGCCAGCAGCTATGGGGGAGTGAATGGCTACACCTTC.

This clonotype was recorded at least ten times. The gene calls are TRBV29-1 and TRBJ2-5; unclear D gene. V lost 3 bases to trimming and J lost 2 bases, with 7 bases between them. CDR3 length: 12 amino acids. CDR1 is SQVTM, CDR2 ANQGSEA, per germline. CDR3 sequence (DNA): TGCAGCGTTGAGGGCGGTCAAGAGACCCAGTACTTC. Protein sequence: CSVEGGQETQYF.

The sample holds a few counts of this clonotype. The rearrangement uses TRBV15 and TRBJ2-2; D is uncertain. This CDR3 comprises 15 residues. Germline CDR1 and CDR2: LNHNV and YYDKDF (reference sequence). Trimming left V 0 bases short and J 7 bases short, with 12 bases between. The DNA of the CDR3 is TGTGCCACCAGCAGAGATATGCGCTTGGGCGGGGAGCTGTTTTTT. This codes for CATSRDMRLGGELFF.

In its sample, this clonotype was seen many times. V gene TRBV30 combines with J gene TRBJ1-1; D ambiguous. Germline values: CDR1 GTSNPN, CDR2 SVGIG (reference sequence). The germline V and J ends were trimmed by 0 bases and 4 bases, with 12 bases remaining between them. The CDR3 has 14 residues. CDR3 DNA sequence: TGTGCCTGGAGTGTACGGCCGCTGGCCACTGAAGCTTTCTTT. Protein sequence: CAWSVRPLATEAFF.

This clonotype has just a few counts. The V call is TRBV19, the J call TRBJ2-3; D not certain. With the DNA end fitting TRBJ2-7 better, the J assignment may be wrong. The CDR3 is 12 residues long. Germline V gene sequence: CDR1 LNHDA, CDR2 SQIVND (reference sequence). CDR3 in amino acids: CASSTKTYEQYF. DNA for the CDR3: TGTGCCAGTAGTACGAAAACCTACGAGCAGTACTTC.

At least ten counts were recorded for this clonotype. V usage is TRBV11-2 and J usage is TRBJ2-1; possible D gene TRBD2, 5 bases. Germline V lookup: CDR1 SGHAT, CDR2 FQNNGV. Trimming removed 7 bases at V and 9 bases at J, with 16 bases between. The CDR3 covers 13 residues. The CDR3 DNA is TGTGCCAGCACCCCCACCGGGAAGGGTGAGCAGTTCTTC. Translating it yields CASTPTGKGEQFF.

This clonotype was counted between two and nine times. This chain joins TRBV9 and TRBJ2-3; 8 positions agree with TRBD2. Germline assignment: CDR1 SGDLS and CDR2 YYNGEE. This CDR3 spans 15 amino acids. With 0 bases clipped from V and 3 bases from J, the junction kept 3 bases outside the gene matches. This chain's CDR3 is CASSVAGGRTDTQYF. The CDR3 bases are TGTGCCAGCAGCGTAGCTGGCGGGAGGACAGATACGCAGTATTTT.

This clonotype was counted ten times or more. The chain is built from TRBV3-1 and TRBJ2-3; D unresolved. V lost 3 bases and J lost 5, with 6 bases in between. The CDR3 spans 12 residues. The V gene's germline CDR1 is LGHDT and CDR2 YNNKEL (reference sequence). As DNA, the CDR3 is TGTGCCAGCAGCCAGGGCAGAGATACGCAGTATTTT. Its translation: CASSQGRDTQYF.

This clonotype was counted at least ten times. The chain combines TRBV2 with TRBJ2-1, with D maybe TRBD1 (6 bases). Germline CDR1 reads SNHLY; CDR2 reads FYNNEI. Trimming took 8 bases from V and 8 from J, leaving 16 bases between them. This CDR3 has 13 amino acids. The CDR3 loop is CASEWLKGDEQFF. The CDR3 nucleotides are TGTGCCAGCGAGTGGTTAAAGGGGGATGAGCAGTTCTTC.

The table lists this clonotype with many counts. The gene calls are TRBV11-2 and TRBJ1-1, with D uncertain. The CDR3 runs to 11 residues. Germline V CDR1 and CDR2: SGHAT, FQNNGV. Trimming left V 4 bases short and J 9 bases short, with 9 bases between. The chain's CDR3 is CASSSVAQAFF. DNA of the CDR3: TGTGCCAGCAGCTCCGTGGCGCAAGCTTTCTTT.

This clonotype was seen repeatedly, ten times or more. The chain couples TRBV11-3 to TRBJ2-1; 9 bases match TRBD1. With V trimmed by 7 bases and J by 8 bases, 24 bases remained unmatched. The CDR3 runs to 19 residues. The germline V gene has CDR1 SGHNT and CDR2 YENEEA. CDR3: CASTRQGDFPGAGDDEQFF. The CDR3 DNA reads as TGTGCCAGCACCAGACAGGGGGACTTCCCAGGTGCGGGAGATGATGAGCAGTTCTTC.

The sample holds many counts of this clonotype. V is TRBV12-3 or TRBV12-4 and J is TRBJ1-3; D uncertain. Trimming left V 5 bases short and J 0 bases short, with 5 bases between. The CDR3 has 13 residues. CDR3 sequence (DNA): TGTGCCAGCAGTAGGTTCTCTGGAAACACCATATATTTT. Its translation is CASSRFSGNTIYF.

This clonotype came up many times. The chain carries TRBV10-3 and TRBJ2-3; D not certain. In germline, CDR1 is ENHRY, CDR2 SYGVKD. V was cut by 4 bases and J by 2 bases, with 7 bases left in between. The CDR3 runs to 13 residues. Here the CDR3 reads CAISGSPTDTQYF. As DNA, the CDR3 is TGTGCCATCAGTGGAAGTCCCACAGATACGCAGTATTTT.

This clonotype was picked up many times. The rearrangement uses TRBV11-2 and TRBJ2-1; 10 bases are shared with TRBD2. The CDR3 has 17 amino acids. Looked up from germline, CDR1 is SGHAT and CDR2 is FQNNGV. The V and J ends lost 0 bases and 14 bases, in that order; junction bases with no gene match: 16. The CDR3 DNA reads TGTGCCAGCAGCTTAGAAAGGCGTGCTAGCGGGAGAATCGGGGAGTTCTTC. Amino acids: CASSLERRASGRIGEFF.

This clonotype was counted many times. The CDR3 region has the DNA TGTGCCACCAGCAGAGGACCGCCGGATACGCAGTATTTT. It specifies CATSRGPPDTQYF. The V gene is TRBV15, the J gene TRBJ2-3; D uncertain. The CDR3 is 13 residues long. The germline V gene encodes CDR1 LNHNV and CDR2 YYDKDF (reference sequence). The V and J ends lost 1 base and 6 bases respectively, with 8 bases between them.

V is TRBV20-1 and J is TRBJ1-1; TRBD1 matches 9 bases. Germline V gives CDR1 DFQATT, CDR2 SNEGSKA (reference sequence). CDR3 length: 16 residues. Germline trimming cut 0 bases from V and 3 bases from J; bases unmatched to any gene: 8. The DNA for the CDR3 is TGCAGTGCTAGAGATCAGCAGCGGGACAGGGACACTGAAGCTTTCTTT. Protein: CSARDQQRDRDTEAFF.